Listed below are T cell receptor beta chains from one sample, sequenced in a study of a mutant IDH1 vaccine in newly diagnosed glioma. Their cognate antigens are unknown. Data came from immunoSEQ multiplex PCR; TCRdb stores just in-frame clones and leaves some out. The data show about 69,000 clones, more than 85% seen once. The sample here was PBMCs, taken from a glioma patient whose treatment included an IDH1 peptide vaccine. The receptor source for this set is a man aged 25-45 years with glioma. Each CDR3 is given with its conserved first and last residue. The D gene is left open where the match is weak. Rows give clone size only sometimes, using once, few, many, or a class for an expanded clone.

clone size,D gene,J gene,V gene,CDR3 DNA,CDR3 protein
-,-,TRBJ1-2,TRBV14,TGTGCCAGCAGCCAAGCTAGGGGCTATGGCTACACCTTC,CASSQARGYGYTF
-,-,TRBJ2-1,TRBV28,TGTGCCAGCAGTTTTAGCGCCTCCTACAATGAGCAGTTCTTC,CASSFSASYNEQFF
-,-,TRBJ2-2,TRBV6-6,TGTGCCAGCAGCCCGCTGGGCGGGGAGCTGTTTTTT,CASSPLGGELFF
-,-,TRBJ2-3,TRBV5-5,TGTGCCAGCAGCTTGGGACAGGCGACTAGCACAGATACGCAGTATTTT,CASSLGQATSTDTQYF
-,TRBD2,TRBJ2-7,TRBV5-1,TGCGCCAGCAGCTTGGCCGGGCTAGCGGGAGACTACCACGAGCAGTACTTC,CASSLAGLAGDYHEQYF
-,-,TRBJ1-2,TRBV5-6,TGTGCCAGCAGCTTGGGGAAGAACTATGGCTACACCTTC,CASSLGKNYGYTF
-,-,TRBJ2-6,TRBV2,TGTGCCAGCAGTGAACGGGTCTCTGGGGCCAACGTCCTGACTTTC,CASSERVSGANVLTF
once,-,TRBJ1-2,TRBV4-3,TGCGCCAGCAGCCAAGATGAATTAGGGGTCTCCTATGGCTACACCTTC,CASSQDELGVSYGYTF
few,-,TRBJ1-2,TRBV30,TGTGCCTGTCCAGAAGGGGCGGGCTACACCTTC,CACPEGAGYTF
-,TRBD2,TRBJ2-1,TRBV7-9,TGTGCCAGCAGCTTTTTAGCGGGGGGGCCTCATGAGCAGTTCTTC,CASSFLAGGPHEQFF
-,TRBD1,TRBJ1-5,TRBV28,TGTGCCAGCAGTCCTCCTTCATTACTGATGACAGGGCACCGTCAGCCCCAGCATTTT,CASSPPSLLMTGHRQPQHF
-,-,TRBJ1-2,TRBV7-2,TGTGCCAGCAGCCCCCCCGGGGGGGCGCGCGGCTACACCTTC,CASSPPGGARGYTF
-,-,TRBJ1-1,TRBV27,TGTGCCAGTACAGGGCCTTCGAACACTGAAGCTTTCTTT,CASTGPSNTEAFF
-,-,TRBJ2-3,TRBV5-5,TGTGCCAGCAGCTTGTACGGGTTAGAAGGTGATACGCAGTATTTT,CASSLYGLEGDTQYF
few,-,TRBJ2-7,TRBV2,TGTGCCAGCAGTGATTACGAGCAGTACTTC,CASSDYEQYF
-,TRBD1,TRBJ2-4,TRBV19,TGTGCCAGTAGTATAAGAGGCCAGGGGGCAGAGGGAGCCAAAAACATTCAGTACTTC,CASSIRGQGAEGAKNIQYF
-,-,TRBJ2-7,TRBV6-1,TGTGCCAGCAGTGAAAGGGGGGTCTACGAGCAGTACTTC,CASSERGVYEQYF
-,-,TRBJ1-5,TRBV13,TGTGCCAGCAGCTTATACGGTGACGGACAGCCCCGGCATTTT,CASSLYGDGQPRHF
-,-,TRBJ1-2,TRBV28,TGTGCCAGCACCATTCCCCCGGACTATGGCTACACCTTC,CASTIPPDYGYTF
-,TRBD2,TRBJ2-1,TRBV5-1,TGCGCCAGCAGTCAAATGGTTGGGGAGGGGAATGAGCAGTTCTTC,CASSQMVGEGNEQFF
-,-,TRBJ1-2,TRBV21-1,TGTGCCAGTACGTCGGTCCTACTCAACTATGGCTACACCTTC,CASTSVLLNYGYTF
-,TRBD1,TRBJ2-7,TRBV5-1,TGCGCCAGCAGCTTGGCCCCGGACAGGACCTACGAGCAGTACTTC,CASSLAPDRTYEQYF
-,TRBD1,TRBJ2-6,TRBV9,TGTGCCAGCAGCCCCGTGGACAGGGGGGCGGAGGGGGCCAACGTCCTGACTTTC,CASSPVDRGAEGANVLTF
once,-,TRBJ2-5,TRBV2,TGTGCCAGCAGTGAATTAAAAGAGACCCAGTACTTC,CASSELKETQYF
few,TRBD1,TRBJ1-2,TRBV18,TGTGCCAGCTCACCGGAGGGACAGGGGAGTGGCTACACCTTC,CASSPEGQGSGYTF
-,-,TRBJ1-5,TRBV10-3,TGTGCCATCGCGAGTCGCAATCAGCCCCAGCATTTT,CAIASRNQPQHF
-,TRBD2,TRBJ2-7,TRBV7-8,TGTGCCAGCAGCCGCCCGACTAGCGGGAGCTCCTACGAGCAGTACTTC,CASSRPTSGSSYEQYF
-,-,TRBJ1-3,TRBV11-2,TGTGCCAGCAGCTCCGCAGTTGGAAACACCATATATTTT,CASSSAVGNTIYF
few,-,TRBJ1-5,TRBV28,TGTGCCAGCAGTCTCCCGACAGATATCTATAGCAATCAGCCCCAGCATTTT,CASSLPTDIYSNQPQHF
-,TRBD2,TRBJ2-2,TRBV7-2,TGTGCCAGCAGCACCCGGACTAGCGGGGTTCGGGAGCTGTTTTTT,CASSTRTSGVRELFF
-,-,TRBJ1-2,TRBV13,TGTGCCAGCACCCGGGAGTCCTTAACCTATGGCTACACCTTC,CASTRESLTYGYTF
-,-,TRBJ2-1,TRBV27,TGTGCCAGCAGTTTGCAGAGTATATTTGGTAATGAGCAGTTCTTC,CASSLQSIFGNEQFF
-,-,TRBJ1-2,TRBV27,TGTGCCAGCAGTTTAGTAGGGGGGGCCTCCTTCTTC,CASSLVGGASFF
-,-,TRBJ1-5,TRBV19,TGTGCCAGTAGCAGCTCCGGGTCCAATCAGCCCCAGCATTTT,CASSSSGSNQPQHF
once,-,TRBJ1-3,TRBV9,TGTGCCAGTAGGACCGGGACACACTCTGGAAACACCATATATTTT,CASRTGTHSGNTIYF
once,-,TRBJ1-6,TRBV15,TGTGCCACCAAGTTTCAGGGGAGCTCCTATAATTCACCCCTCCACTTT,CATKFQGSSYNSPLHF
-,-,TRBJ1-4,TRBV19,TGTGCCAGCCGGGGGAGTAGGCCTAATGAAAAACTGTTTTTT,CASRGSRPNEKLFF
-,-,TRBJ2-3,TRBV5-1,TGCGCCAGCAGGGGGACTTTCACAGATACGCAGTATTTT,CASRGTFTDTQYF
-,TRBD2,TRBJ2-5,TRBV7-2,TGTGCCAGCAGCTTAGGTCGACTAGCGGGGGGGCCGGGTGAGACCCAGTACTTC,CASSLGRLAGGPGETQYF
-,TRBD2,TRBJ2-2,TRBV9,TGTGCCAGCAGCCCCCTCGGGGGGATTAACACCGGGGAGCTGTTTTTT,CASSPLGGINTGELFF
-,TRBD2,TRBJ2-1,TRBV15,TGTGCCACCAGCAGGGGGCGGGAGGAACCCCAGTTCTTC,CATSRGREEPQFF